These 21 T cell receptor beta chains share one sample of origin, sequenced in a study of CD8 T cells in ankylosing spondylitis. TCRdb recomputed calls from the 5' RACE reads with MiXCR, one row per CDR3 protein. The top ten clones hold about 29% of a sample with around 150,000 distinct CDR3 sequences, more than 9% of them seen once. Input material: blood, either unsorted or a sorted T cell fraction (not recorded which). Receptors originate from a male donor with ankylosing spondylitis or in good health (not recorded which).

In this sample, this clonotype turned up many times. CDR3 sequence: CASSQAGSNYEQYF. The CDR3, as DNA: TGTGCCAGCAGCCAAGCGGGTAGTAACTACGAGCAGTACTTC. The rearrangement links TRBV3-1 to TRBJ2-7; D gene uncertain. V lost 1 base and J 3 bases, leaving 10 bases between the germline ends. The CDR3 covers 14 residues. Germline lookup yields CDR1 LGHDT and CDR2 YNNKEL (reference sequence).

There are many counts of this clonotype. The chain uses TRBV29-1 and TRBJ2-5; D unresolved. The CDR3 sequence is 14 residues long. V was cut by 2 bases and J by 1 base, with 11 bases left in between. Germline V gene sequence: CDR1 SQVTM, CDR2 ANQGSEA. CDR3 amino acids: CSVESDGLQETQYF. CDR3 nucleotide sequence: TGCAGCGTTGAAAGTGACGGCCTCCAAGAGACCCAGTACTTC.

This clonotype was seen many times. The CDR3 nucleotides read TGCGCCAGCAGCTTGTTCGACGCCATGAACACTGAAGCTTTCTTT. It translates to CASSLFDAMNTEAFF. The chain carries TRBV5-1 and TRBJ1-1; D not certain. Germline CDR1 reads SGHRS; CDR2 reads YFSETQ. The CDR3 runs 15 residues. V lost 1 base and J 0 bases, leaving 10 bases between the germline ends. The full variable domain, with the rest looked up from reference TRBV5-1 and TRBJ1-1, is KAGVTQTPRYLIKTRGQQVTLSCSPISGHRSVSWYQQTPGQGLQFLFEYFSETQRNKGNFPGRFSGRQFSNSRSEMNVSTLELGDSALYLCASSLFDAMNTEAFFGQGTRLTVV.

In its sample, this clonotype was seen a few times. The chain is built from TRBV9 and TRBJ2-5; TRBD1 aligns across 7 bases. The CDR3 consists of 16 residues. V shed 0 bases, J shed 4 bases, and the junction held 9 bases outside the gene matches. Germline lookup yields CDR1 SGDLS and CDR2 YYNGEE. The CDR3 reads CASSVGARQGGETQYF. The CDR3 nucleotides are TGTGCCAGCAGCGTAGGCGCCCGACAGGGTGGAGAGACCCAGTACTTC. Drawing the rest from reference TRBV9 and TRBJ2-5, the complete variable domain is DSGVTQTPKHLITATGQRVTLRCSPRSGDLSVYWYQQSLDQGLQFLIQYYNGEERAKGNILERFSAQQFPDLHSELNLSSLELGDSALYFCASSVGARQGGETQYFGPGTRLLVL.

This chain connects TRBV3-1 to TRBJ2-5; D gene ambiguous. Per germline, CDR1 LGHDT and CDR2 YNNKEL (reference sequence). V was trimmed by 5 bases and J by 4 bases, leaving 11 bases between them. There are 13 residues in the CDR3. CDR3 sequence (DNA): TGTGCCAGCAGCGGCGCCCGCGGAGAGACCCAGTACTTC. Its protein product is CASSGARGETQYF.

This clonotype has ten or more counts. The rearrangement uses TRBV20-1 and TRBJ1-2; maybe TRBD1 (5 bases). The V end was cut by 5 bases, the J end by 3 bases, with 16 bases between. The germline V gene has CDR1 DFQATT and CDR2 SNEGSKA (reference sequence). This CDR3 is built from 14 residues. The CDR3 is CSAHNRGGDYGYTF. The CDR3 DNA follows: TGCAGTGCTCACAATCGTGGGGGGGACTATGGCTACACCTTC.

Concerning this clonotype: A read error may be the cause here, since a much bigger clone is one base away. This chain uses TRBV5-6 with TRBJ2-2; 9 nucleotides align to TRBD2. Germline CDR1 is SGHDT and CDR2 is YYEEEE. This CDR3 has 15 amino acids. CDR3 nucleotides: TGTACCAGCAGCCTCTTAGCGGGGGACACCGGGGAGCTGTTTTTT. This translates into CTSSLLAGDTGELFF.

In this sample, this clonotype turned up many times. This sequence joins TRBV7-9 and TRBJ1-6; TRBD1 matches 11 bases. Germline loops: CDR1 SEHNR, CDR2 FQNEAQ (reference sequence). V shed 7 bases and J 9 bases; nucleotides not matched to a gene: 8. The CDR3 covers 15 residues. The DNA of the CDR3 is TGTGCCAGCACCGTTGGGGACAGGGGGGCTTCACCCCTCCACTTT. It specifies CASTVGDRGASPLHF.

Ten or more counts support this clonotype. The J gene is TRBJ1-1, the V gene TRBV20-1, with a tentative D call TRBD1 (5 bases). In germline, CDR1 is DFQATT, CDR2 SNEGSKA (reference sequence). Trimming stripped 1 base from V and 1 base from J, with 10 bases between. The CDR3 runs to 14 residues. The CDR3 DNA is TGCAGTGCTAGAGTCCTTACAGGGAACACTGAAGCTTTCTTT. It encodes CSARVLTGNTEAFF.

This clonotype was seen at least ten times. The chain carries TRBV7-2 and TRBJ2-7; 11 bases line up with TRBD2. This CDR3 has 15 residues. V lost 5 bases to trimming and J lost 0 bases; unmatched junction nucleotides: 3. From germline, CDR1 is SGHTA and CDR2 FQGNSA. In DNA, the CDR3 is TGTGCCAGCAGCCGTACTAGCGGGGGCTCCTACGAGCAGTACTTC. Translated, it gives CASSRTSGGSYEQYF.

V gene TRBV6-1 combines with J gene TRBJ2-7, with TRBD2 identical over 13 bases. This CDR3 spans 14 amino acids. The germline gives CDR1 MNHNS, CDR2 SASEGT. V was clipped by 4 bases and J by 5 bases; unmatched bases: 2. As DNA, the CDR3 is TGTGCCAGCAGTGTGACTAGCGGGAGGCACGAGCAGTACTTC. Amino acid sequence: CASSVTSGRHEQYF.

As regards this clonotype: Germline and junction disagree at one end, which may indicate a read error. The chain employs TRBV5-1 and TRBJ2-7; D might be TRBD1 (5 bases). This CDR3 spans 15 amino acids. Germline loops: CDR1 SGHRS, CDR2 YFSETQ. The CDR3 nucleotides read TGCGTCAGCAGCTTGTTGCAGGGAAGCTCCTACGAGCAGTACTTC. Its protein is CVSSLLQGSSYEQYF.

In its sample, this clonotype was seen many times. The chain couples TRBV27 to TRBJ2-3; 9 bases agree with TRBD2. The CDR3 spans 15 residues. Germline V CDR1 and CDR2: MNHEY, SMNVEV (reference sequence). V dropped 4 bases and J dropped 2; count of bases not matched to a gene: 4. CDR3: CASSWTSETTDTQYF. The CDR3 coding sequence is TGTGCCAGCAGTTGGACTAGCGAAACCACAGATACGCAGTATTTT.

This clonotype was counted at least ten times. This rearrangement joins TRBV2 to TRBJ2-5, with 10 bases lining up with TRBD2. This CDR3 spans 15 amino acids. Germline V gene data show CDR1 as SNHLY and CDR2 as FYNNEI. Losses at the gene ends were 5 bases for V and 4 bases for J; bases not matched to a gene: 7. The CDR3 DNA reads as TGTGCCAGCAGTTACTCCGGGACTAGCGTAGAGACCCAGTACTTC. It translates to CASSYSGTSVETQYF.

This clonotype was picked up many times. The V gene is TRBV29-1, the J gene TRBJ2-7; possibly TRBD1 or TRBD2 for D (6 bases each). V lost 6 bases, J lost 6 bases, and 15 bases lay in between. The germline V gene has CDR1 SQVTM and CDR2 ANQGSEA. The CDR3 has 12 residues. The CDR3: CSVARQEGEQYF. The CDR3 nucleotides are TGCAGCGTCGCCAGACAGGAGGGCGAGCAGTACTTC.

This clonotype was observed a few times. The chain carries TRBV25-1 and TRBJ2-5, with D perhaps being TRBD1 or TRBD2 (5 bases each). Trimming pared 5 bases from V and 4 bases from J, leaving 20 bases between. Per the germline V gene, CDR1 is MGHDK and CDR2 is SYGVNS. This CDR3 comprises 16 residues. CDR3 in amino acids: CASSLSFGTAGETQYF. The CDR3 nucleotides read TGTGCCAGCAGTTTGTCCTTTGGGACCGCAGGAGAGACCCAGTACTTC.

This clonotype was observed many times. The chain combines TRBV4-1 with TRBJ2-4, with a possible D match to TRBD1 (6 bases). V was cut by 3 bases and J by 3 bases, with 18 bases left in between. CDR3 length: 17 residues. The germline V gene has CDR1 MGHRA and CDR2 YSYEKL. The DNA of the CDR3 is TGCGCCAGCAGCCAGACCCTACAGGGTGCGGTCAAAAACATTCAGTACTTC. Translating gives CASSQTLQGAVKNIQYF.

This chain joins TRBV20-1 and TRBJ1-5, with a tentative D call TRBD1 (6 bases). In germline, CDR1 is DFQATT, CDR2 SNEGSKA (reference sequence). V was shortened by 4 bases and J by 6 bases, with 22 bases between the two germline ends. This CDR3 region has 16 residues. The CDR3 protein is CSAITTGHSSVQPQHF. DNA for the CDR3: TGCAGTGCTATAACTACGGGACATTCGTCAGTTCAGCCCCAGCATTTT.

A single count supports this clonotype. The V and J genes are TRBV20-1 and TRBJ2-1, with 7 bases fitting TRBD1. The V and J ends lost 5 bases and 0 bases, in that order; junction bases with no gene match: 7. The CDR3 is 15 amino acids. The V gene's germline CDR1 is DFQATT and CDR2 SNEGSKA (reference sequence). The chain's CDR3 is CSAQGGSLSYNEQFF. The DNA for the CDR3 is TGCAGTGCTCAAGGGGGCAGCCTCTCCTACAATGAGCAGTTCTTC.

The rearrangement uses TRBV29-1 and TRBJ1-2, with D perhaps matching TRBD1 (5 bases). V was trimmed by 4 bases and J by 4 bases, leaving 13 bases between them. Germline assignment: CDR1 SQVTM and CDR2 ANQGSEA. CDR3 length: 13 residues. The CDR3 here is CSVGPGTSYGYTF. The CDR3 nucleotides read TGCAGCGTTGGGCCCGGGACCTCCTATGGCTACACCTTC. Supplemented by reference TRBV29-1 and TRBJ1-2, the full variable domain reads SAVISQKPSRDICQRGTSLTIQCQVDSQVTMMFWYRQQPGQSLTLIATANQGSEATYESGFVIDKFPISRPNLTFSTLTVSNMSPEDSSIYLCSVGPGTSYGYTFGSGTRLTVV.

This clonotype appeared many times. The chain couples TRBV10-3 to TRBJ2-1; 14 bases fit TRBD2. With V trimmed by 6 bases and J by 6 bases, 10 bases remained unmatched. Germline-derived CDR1 and CDR2 are ENHRY and SYGVKD. CDR3 length: 17 amino acids. The CDR3 region has the DNA TGTGCCATCAGGGGCCCGGGACTAGCGGGAGTAGCCAATGAGCAGTTCTTC. Translated, it gives CAIRGPGLAGVANEQFF.